This T cell receptor beta chain was recorded in a study of cytomegalovirus exposure and HLA in healthy donors. General study results and limits: The productive fraction for most TCR beta V segments was about 90% or about 30% in an earlier analysis. In vitro testing confirmed a few CMV-associated chains as specific for CMV antigens.

With 60 Vbeta and 13 Jbeta primers, the PCR was carried out. Measured with immunoSEQ multiplex PCR; TCRdb has only the in-frame clones, and not every one. Of about 160,000 clones in the sample, roughly 81% are singletons; the top ten hold over 10%. The CDR3 runs to 14 residues. Looked up from germline, CDR1 is MGHRA and CDR2 is YSYEKL. V was shortened by 1 base and J by 3 bases, with 7 bases between the two germline ends. A word on this clone: No antigen is known for it.

This chain joins TRBV4-1 and TRBJ1-5; D gene unclear. Source material: PBMCs. The origin of this receptor is a woman aged 50 to 60 in good health and CMV-seronegative. CDR3 loop: CASSQVGNNQPQHF. In nucleotides, the CDR3 is TGCGCCAGCAGCCAAGTCGGTAACAATCAGCCCCAGCATTTT.